This entry features one T cell receptor beta chain sequence. Germline CDR1 and CDR2: MDHEN and SYDVKM. This CDR3 contains 16 residues. J lost 2 bases, V lost 6 bases, and 12 bases had no gene match. The table came from immunoSEQ multiplex PCR; TCRdb's copy has only in-frame clones and leaves some out. Altogether around 72,000 clones are present, 70% to 90% being singletons, with the ten largest covering 25% to 35%. The data are from a study of blood T cell repertoires in COVID-19. This clonotype was sampled from a man aged 45-65 years with acute or convalescent COVID-19. The sequenced material came from peripheral blood. This chain links TRBV28 with TRBJ1-2; 7 bases agree with TRBD1. CDR3 sequence (DNA): TGTGCCAGCAGGCGGGGAGGACAGGCGGAGAACTATGGCTACACCTTC. Its translation is CASRRGGQAENYGYTF.